The 25 T cell receptor beta chains below were found in one sample sequenced in a study of T-cell reconstitution after alpha-beta-depleted transplantation in children. The authors prepared the TCRbeta library with unique molecular identifiers. TCRdb used MiXCR to reprocess the PCR reads, holding one entry per CDR3 protein. The sample contains hundreds of thousands of distinct CDR3 sequences, about 12% of which appear only once. Sequencing was performed on PBMCs, taken before TCRalphabeta/CD19-depleted stem cell transplant. The source is a girl aged 2-10 years with congenital amegakaryocytic thrombocytopenia, due to receive a stem cell transplant.

To note about this clonotype: A much larger clonotype is one base distant, so this may be a read error. The chain uses TRBV7-2 and TRBJ2-3; 7 bases are shared with TRBD1. This CDR3 has 15 amino acids. V gave up 3 bases and J gave up 2 bases; unmatched junction bases: 5. CDR1 and CDR2 from the germline V gene are SGHTA and FQGNSA. CDR3 loop: CASSFGDSNTDTQYF. The CDR3 DNA reads as TGTGCCAGCAGCTTCGGGGACAGCAACACAGATACGCAGTATTTT.

This clonotype was seen repeatedly, ten times or more. The chain is built from TRBV5-1 and TRBJ1-1; maybe TRBD1 (6 bases). V lost 6 bases to trimming and J lost 5 bases, with 14 bases between them. Germline assignment: CDR1 SGHRS and CDR2 YFSETQ. This CDR3 is 13 amino acids long. The CDR3 region has the DNA TGCGCCAGCAAAAGGGCAGGGGAAACTGAAGCTTTCTTT. Translated, it gives CASKRAGETEAFF.

This sequence joins TRBV5-1 and TRBJ2-1; no clear D gene. Per germline, CDR1 SGHRS and CDR2 YFSETQ. The CDR3 length is 12 residues. Trimming removed 0 bases from V and 13 bases from J, with 11 bases in between. CDR3 sequence reads: CASSLGQDSQFF. For the CDR3, the DNA is TGCGCCAGCAGCTTGGGCCAGGATTCACAGTTCTTC.

This clonotype was detected only a few times. The rearrangement links TRBV5-1 to TRBJ2-2; no definite D call. The CDR3 is made up of 15 amino acids. From germline, CDR1 is SGHRS and CDR2 YFSETQ. V lost 0 bases, J lost 6 bases, and 12 bases lay in between. CDR3: CASSLDLSYPGELFF. CDR3 bases: TGCGCCAGCAGCTTGGATTTGTCCTATCCCGGGGAGCTGTTTTTT.

This clonotype was observed at least ten times. The CDR3 protein is CSARRGTGIYNEQFF. The CDR3 coding sequence is TGCAGTGCTCGCCGAGGGACAGGGATCTACAATGAGCAGTTCTTC. The chain has TRBV20-1 and TRBJ2-1; 9 bases agree with TRBD1. CDR1 is DFQATT, CDR2 SNEGSKA, per germline (reference sequence). The CDR3 loop spans 15 amino acids. Losses at the gene ends were 5 bases for V and 3 bases for J; bases not matched to a gene: 8.

This clonotype has only a few counts. The chain joins TRBV7-2 to TRBJ2-5; TRBD2 is a possible D gene (6 bases). Germline V lookup: CDR1 SGHTA, CDR2 FQGNSA. The CDR3 runs to 15 residues. V was trimmed by 3 bases and J by 5 bases, leaving 16 bases between them. The CDR3 sequence is CASSFQGGESETQYF. DNA for the CDR3: TGTGCCAGCAGCTTTCAGGGCGGGGAGTCGGAGACCCAGTACTTC.

This clonotype came up many times. The V gene is TRBV20-1, the J gene TRBJ1-6, with a tentative D call TRBD1 (6 bases). This CDR3 contains 13 residues. V dropped 3 bases and J dropped 7 bases, with 10 bases sitting between them. Germline V gene sequence: CDR1 DFQATT, CDR2 SNEGSKA (reference sequence). Here the CDR3 reads CSASLQGNSPLHF. CDR3 sequence (DNA): TGCAGTGCTAGCCTGCAGGGGAATTCACCCCTCCACTTT.

The table lists this clonotype with many counts. The chain links TRBV6-5 to TRBJ1-4; no definite D call. The V end was cut by 0 bases, the J end by 0 bases, with 2 bases between. Germline V gives CDR1 MNHEY, CDR2 SVGAGI. The CDR3 is 14 amino acids. CDR3 amino acids: CASSYSSTNEKLFF. The CDR3 bases are TGTGCCAGCAGTTACTCTTCAACTAATGAAAAACTGTTTTTT.

This clonotype was observed a handful of times. This chain links TRBV25-1 with TRBJ2-5; possible D gene TRBD2, 6 bases. Trimming cost V 1 base and J 5 bases, with 14 bases left between them. The V gene's germline CDR1 is MGHDK and CDR2 SYGVNS. This CDR3 is 15 amino acids long. This CDR3 is CASSELGRSGETQYF. The CDR3 coding sequence is TGTGCCAGCAGTGAATTGGGGAGGAGTGGGGAGACCCAGTACTTC.

This clonotype was seen only a few times. The chain recombines TRBV27 with TRBJ2-5, with D perhaps matching TRBD1 or TRBD2 (5 bases each). The CDR3 loop spans 16 amino acids. V was cut by 2 bases and J by 2 bases, with 15 bases left in between. Germline CDR1 is MNHEY and CDR2 is SMNVEV (reference sequence). CDR3 amino acids: CASSLSRGSIQETQYF. In DNA form, the CDR3 reads TGTGCCAGCAGTTTAAGCCGGGGCAGCATACAAGAGACCCAGTACTTC.

This clonotype was recorded a few times. The V gene is TRBV6-1, the J gene TRBJ2-7; 8 nucleotides align to TRBD2. The CDR3 loop spans 14 amino acids. The germline V gene has CDR1 MNHNS and CDR2 SASEGT. Trimming removed 6 bases from V and 8 bases from J; junction bases left unmatched: 12. CDR3 residues: CASSRDKREFKQYF. In nucleotides, the CDR3 is TGTGCCAGCAGCCGGGATAAGCGGGAGTTTAAGCAGTACTTC.

The rearrangement joins TRBV3-1 to TRBJ1-1; no firm D call. Germline CDR1 and CDR2: LGHDT and YNNKEL (reference sequence). This CDR3 spans 13 amino acids. Trimming took 2 bases from V and 4 from J, leaving 8 bases between them. The CDR3 here is CASSQRGTTEAFF. DNA of the CDR3: TGTGCCAGCAGCCAACGGGGTACCACTGAAGCTTTCTTT.

This chain connects TRBV20-1 to TRBJ2-4, with 9 bases fitting TRBD1. The CDR3 has 15 amino acids. J was trimmed by 11 bases and V by 0 bases; bases with no gene match: 11. The germline V gene encodes CDR1 DFQATT and CDR2 SNEGSKA (reference sequence). The CDR3 bases are TGCAGTGCTAGAGATCGTAGGGGGACAGGGAAGGTTCAGTACTTC. Its translation is CSARDRRGTGKVQYF.

This clonotype showed up many times. The chain is built from TRBV25-1 and TRBJ1-6; 10 bases fit TRBD1. In germline, CDR1 is MGHDK, CDR2 SYGVNS. The CDR3 is 19 amino acids. Trimming removed 6 bases from V and 0 bases from J; junction bases left unmatched: 11. CDR3 in amino acids: CASSPMTGGGLSYNSPLHF. DNA for the CDR3: TGTGCCAGCAGCCCAATGACAGGGGGCGGCCTCTCCTATAATTCACCCCTCCACTTT.

This clonotype was seen at least ten times. The genes are TRBV20-1 and TRBJ2-7, with D maybe TRBD2 (6 bases). The germline V and J ends were trimmed by 0 bases and 2 bases, with 14 bases remaining between them. The CDR3 totals 15 residues. Germline V gene lookup returns CDR1 DFQATT and CDR2 SNEGSKA (reference sequence). CDR3 amino acids: CSARDRRGTAYEQYF. The CDR3 region has the DNA TGCAGTGCTAGAGATCGGCGGGGCACCGCCTACGAGCAGTACTTC.

Turning to this clonotype: A single base separates this from a much larger clone, so it may be a read error. The rearrangement joins TRBV29-1 to TRBJ2-3, with D unresolved. In germline, CDR1 is SQVTM, CDR2 ANQGSEA. V lost 8 bases and J lost 7, with 13 bases in between. There are 11 residues in the CDR3. DNA for the CDR3: TGCAGCCCCGCCCTCGGATATACGCAGTATTTT. Its protein product is CSPALGYTQYF.

The chain carries TRBV5-1 and TRBJ1-5; weak D call: TRBD1 (5 bases). Per germline, CDR1 SGHRS and CDR2 YFSETQ. The CDR3 length is 12 residues. The V gene lost 10 bases and the J gene lost 0 bases, with 8 bases spanning the gap. CDR3 DNA sequence: TGCGCCTTACAGGATAGCAATCAGCCCCAGCATTTT. It yields the protein CALQDSNQPQHF. The variable domain in full, completed from reference TRBV5-1 and TRBJ1-5, reads KAGVTQTPRYLIKTRGQQVTLSCSPISGHRSVSWYQQTPGQGLQFLFEYFSETQRNKGNFPGRFSGRQFSNSRSEMNVSTLELGDSALYLCALQDSNQPQHFGDGTRLSIL.

In nucleotides, the CDR3 is TGTGCCAGCAGCTTAGCCGGAGGGATCTGGAACTATGGCTACACCTTC. It is translated as CASSLAGGIWNYGYTF. The V call is TRBV7-6, the J call TRBJ1-2; D uncertain. CDR3 length: 16 residues. V dropped 0 bases and J dropped 2 bases, with 13 bases sitting between them. Germline-derived CDR1 and CDR2 are SGHVS and FNYEAQ.

This chain connects TRBV20-1 to TRBJ2-7, with D hard to call. CDR3 length equals 13 residues. V gave up 2 bases and J gave up 4 bases, with 12 bases separating them. CDR1 and CDR2 from the germline V gene are DFQATT and SNEGSKA (reference sequence). This CDR3 is CSARPRLGYEQYF. The CDR3 coding sequence is TGCAGTGCTAGACCCCGGCTAGGATACGAGCAGTACTTC.

This clonotype has more than one count but fewer than ten. V and J are TRBV5-1 and TRBJ2-5; TRBD1 agrees at 7 bases. The CDR3 length is 14 residues. Germline CDR1 is SGHRS and CDR2 is YFSETQ. The V gene end was trimmed by 4 bases and the J gene end by 5 bases; junction bases not matched to a gene: 8. The CDR3, as DNA: TGCGCCAGCAGCGGAGCTGGGACAGCGGAGACCCAGTACTTC. It codes for CASSGAGTAETQYF.

There are many counts of this clonotype. The rearrangement joins TRBV10-3 to TRBJ1-2; D might be TRBD1 (5 bases). Trimming pared 6 bases from V and 6 bases from J, leaving 11 bases between. Germline lookup yields CDR1 ENHRY and CDR2 SYGVKD. The CDR3 length is 12 residues. CDR3 amino acids: CAISNDRDGYTF. The DNA of the CDR3 is TGTGCCATCAGCAATGACAGAGATGGCTACACCTTC.

A few counts support this clonotype. The CDR3 coding sequence is TGTGCCAGCAGCCCCGGCCGGGTCCCGACTACAGATACGCAGTATTTT. Protein sequence: CASSPGRVPTTDTQYF. The chain couples TRBV4-2 to TRBJ2-3; no definite D call. CDR3 length equals 16 residues. V was pared by 4 bases and J by 3 bases, with 17 bases between. Germline V lookup: CDR1 LGHNA, CDR2 YNFKEQ.

This clonotype was detected ten times or more. The rearrangement uses TRBV5-1 and TRBJ2-1; D ambiguous. Germline lookup yields CDR1 SGHRS and CDR2 YFSETQ. There are 16 residues in the CDR3. With 3 bases removed from V and 4 bases from J, the gap between germline ends came to 17 bases. The CDR3 sequence is CASSSKPASKYNEQFF. The CDR3 nucleotides read TGCGCCAGCAGCTCGAAGCCGGCGAGCAAATACAATGAGCAGTTCTTC.

The chain couples TRBV7-9 to TRBJ1-6; unclear D gene. V lost 4 bases and J 6 bases, leaving 13 bases between the germline ends. Germline-derived CDR1 and CDR2 are SEHNR and FQNEAQ (reference sequence). The CDR3 is 15 residues long. CDR3 in amino acids: CASSSLLTPNSPLHF. As DNA, the CDR3 is TGTGCCAGCAGCTCCCTTCTGACTCCTAATTCACCCCTCCACTTT.

This clonotype was picked up a small number of times. The rearrangement uses TRBV5-6 and TRBJ2-3, with D tentatively TRBD1 or TRBD2 (5 bases each). Germline CDR1 SGHDT, CDR2 YYEEEE. This CDR3 is built from 16 residues. Trimming shortened V by 2 bases and J by 2 bases, and 15 bases separated the two germline ends. Here the CDR3 reads CASSFGTAGATDTQYF. The CDR3 bases are TGTGCCAGCAGCTTTGGGACGGCAGGCGCCACAGATACGCAGTATTTT.